This T cell receptor beta chain derives from a study of blood T cell repertoires in COVID-19. Study overall: Both acute and convalescent COVID-19 samples were obtained from the United States, Italy and Spain. T cells, B-cell-depleted T cells, or PBMCs supplied cDNA or gDNA.

Per the study methods: Estimation of nucleated cell counts relied on the amplification of reference gene primers. Here immunoSEQ multiplex PCR was the method, and the copy in TCRdb shows in-frame clones only, minus some. V and J calls and clone size are as listed in that table; D and trimming were resolved from the DNA. The repertoire holds 200,000 to 250,000 clones, with approximately 80% as singletons. The length of the CDR3 is 16 residues. V lost 6 bases and J lost 0, with 15 bases in between. This chain links TRBV23-1 with TRBJ1-5, with D unresolved. TRBV23-1 falls under the ORF class, with uncertain function. The sample was PBMCs or T cells enriched from blood (not recorded which). The sequence was obtained from a young man with acute COVID-19. In DNA form, the CDR3 reads TGCGCCAGCAGAGAAAGTCAACCCTATAGCAATCAGCCCCAGCATTTT. This translates into CASRESQPYSNQPQHF.